Given below is one T cell receptor beta chain in context. This CDR3 has 13 amino acids. Per germline, CDR1 MNHEY and CDR2 SVGAGI. The V gene lost 5 bases and the J gene lost 1 base, with 5 bases spanning the gap. The data were taken from a study of cytomegalovirus exposure and HLA in healthy donors. Researchers ran the PCR with 60 Vbeta and 13 Jbeta primers. Sequencing was performed with immunoSEQ multiplex PCR; in TCRdb, only in-frame clones are kept and a portion is missing. The sample includes approximately 290,000 clones, about 80% of them seen just once. The V gene is TRBV6-5, the J gene TRBJ2-2, with D possibly being TRBD2 (5 bases). The sequencing sample was made of PBMCs. This TCR was sampled from a girl aged 2-15 years in good health and CMV-seronegative. CDR3 loop: CASSRENTGELFF. The CDR3 DNA reads TGTGCCAGCAGTCGGGAGAACACCGGGGAGCTGTTTTTT.